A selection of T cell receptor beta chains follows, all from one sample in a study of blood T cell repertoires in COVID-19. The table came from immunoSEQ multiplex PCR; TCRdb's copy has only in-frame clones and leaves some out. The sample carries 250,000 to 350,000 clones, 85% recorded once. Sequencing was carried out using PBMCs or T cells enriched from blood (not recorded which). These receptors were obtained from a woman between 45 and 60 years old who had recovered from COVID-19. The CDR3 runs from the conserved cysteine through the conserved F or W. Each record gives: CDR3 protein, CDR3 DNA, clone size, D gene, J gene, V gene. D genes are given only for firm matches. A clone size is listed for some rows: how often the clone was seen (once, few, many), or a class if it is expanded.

CDR3: CASSENGRAVYYF
DNA: TGTGCCAGCAGTGAAAACGGGAGGGCAGTTTATTACTTC
size: few
D: -
J: TRBJ1-2
V: TRBV6-1

CDR3: CASSHASGEDNEQFF
DNA: TGTGCCAGCAGCCACGCTAGCGGGGAGGACAATGAGCAGTTCTTC
size: once
D: TRBD2
J: TRBJ2-1
V: TRBV4-2

CDR3: CASSSRKLVTNEQFF
DNA: TGTGCCAGCAGCTCACGTAAACTAGTTACCAATGAGCAGTTCTTC
size: -
D: -
J: TRBJ2-1
V: TRBV7-9

CDR3: CASSQGVQHLYEQYF
DNA: TGTGCCAGCAGCCAAGGGGTACAGCACCTTTACGAGCAGTACTTC
size: once
D: -
J: TRBJ2-7
V: TRBV3-1/TRBV3-2

CDR3: CASSARLQTRSPLHF
DNA: TGTGCCAGCAGTGCTCGACTTCAAACACGGTCACCCCTCCACTTT
size: -
D: -
J: TRBJ1-6
V: TRBV27

CDR3: CASSVDRFGGGGDIQYF
DNA: TGTGCCAGCAGCGTAGATAGATTTGGCGGGGGTGGGGACATTCAGTACTTC
size: -
D: TRBD2
J: TRBJ2-4
V: TRBV9

CDR3: CASKRQGMDTQYF
DNA: TGTGCCAGCAAGAGACAGGGAATGGATACGCAGTATTTT
size: few
D: TRBD1
J: TRBJ2-3
V: TRBV19

CDR3: CAWSAWDRGYNSPLHF
DNA: TGTGCCTGGAGTGCCTGGGACAGGGGTTATAATTCACCCCTCCACTTT
size: -
D: TRBD1
J: TRBJ1-6
V: TRBV30

CDR3: CASSKGAHTQYF
DNA: TGTGCCAGCAGCAAGGGGGCCCATACGCAGTATTTT
size: -
D: TRBD1
J: TRBJ2-3
V: TRBV28

CDR3: CASSFGKSNYGYTF
DNA: TGTGCCAGCTCGTTCGGGAAGTCAAACTATGGCTACACCTTC
size: once
D: -
J: TRBJ1-2
V: TRBV18

CDR3: CASSALLIDTEAFF
DNA: TGTGCCAGCAGCGCACTGCTAATAGACACTGAAGCTTTCTTT
size: few
D: -
J: TRBJ1-1
V: TRBV9

CDR3: CASSQDWTSGQETQYF
DNA: TGTGCCAGCAGCCAAGATTGGACTAGCGGGCAAGAGACCCAGTACTTC
size: -
D: TRBD2
J: TRBJ2-5
V: TRBV4-2

CDR3: CASSQAGTSGLQYF
DNA: TGCGCCAGCAGCCAGGCCGGGACTAGCGGTTTACAGTACTTC
size: -
D: TRBD2
J: TRBJ2-4
V: TRBV4-1

CDR3: CASSFPGQGFNEQYF
DNA: TGCGCCAGCAGCTTCCCGGGACAGGGGTTCAACGAGCAGTACTTC
size: once
D: TRBD1
J: TRBJ2-7
V: TRBV5-1

CDR3: CASSPRQGSSSPLHF
DNA: TGTGCCAGCAGCCCTAGACAGGGGAGCAGTTCACCCCTCCACTTT
size: -
D: TRBD1
J: TRBJ1-6
V: TRBV28

CDR3: CASSYGQGGFSSDGYTF
DNA: TGTGCCAGCAGCTACGGACAGGGAGGCTTTAGTAGCGATGGCTACACCTTC
size: -
D: -
J: TRBJ1-2
V: TRBV21-1

CDR3: CASSQDSSYNEQFF
DNA: TGTGCCAGCTCGCAGGACAGCTCCTACAATGAGCAGTTCTTC
size: -
D: -
J: TRBJ2-1
V: TRBV9

CDR3: CASSFRGDTQYF
DNA: TGTGCCAGCAGTTTTAGGGGCGATACGCAGTATTTT
size: few
D: -
J: TRBJ2-3
V: TRBV7-2

CDR3: CASSLTVNSPLHF
DNA: TGTGCCAGCAGCCTCACTGTAAATTCACCCCTCCACTTT
size: -
D: -
J: TRBJ1-6
V: TRBV7-9

CDR3: CSVAKDSNTEAFF
DNA: TGCAGCGTGGCAAAAGACAGTAACACTGAAGCTTTCTTT
size: -
D: -
J: TRBJ1-1
V: TRBV29-1

CDR3: CASSFQSGGAGETQYF
DNA: TGTGCCAGCAGCTTCCAAAGCGGGGGGGCCGGAGAGACCCAGTACTTC
size: -
D: TRBD2
J: TRBJ2-5
V: TRBV7-8

CDR3: CASSYSARGQNGYTF
DNA: TGTGCCAGCAGTTACTCGGCCAGGGGGCAGAATGGCTACACCTTC
size: -
D: TRBD1
J: TRBJ1-2
V: TRBV6-2/TRBV6-3

CDR3: CASSDGLGIRFVKNIQYF
DNA: TGTGCCAGCAGTGACGGACTGGGGATTCGATTTGTCAAAAACATTCAGTACTTC
size: -
D: -
J: TRBJ2-4
V: TRBV6-4

CDR3: CAISETTGGRPRSGANVLTF
DNA: TGTGCCATCAGTGAGACTACAGGGGGCCGTCCCCGCTCTGGGGCCAACGTCCTGACTTTC
size: -
D: TRBD1
J: TRBJ2-6
V: TRBV10-3

CDR3: CASSLHRANTGELFF
DNA: TGTGCCAGCAGCCTCCATAGAGCGAACACCGGGGAGCTGTTTTTT
size: -
D: -
J: TRBJ2-2
V: TRBV9

CDR3: CASSQGDSGGLAKNIQYF
DNA: TGTGCCAGCAGCCAAGGAGACAGCGGGGGGCTAGCCAAAAACATTCAGTACTTC
size: few
D: TRBD2
J: TRBJ2-4
V: TRBV3-1/TRBV3-2

CDR3: CASSVGGQGVNTEAFF
DNA: TGTGCCAGCAGCGTAGGTGGACAGGGGGTGAACACTGAAGCTTTCTTT
size: -
D: TRBD1
J: TRBJ1-1
V: TRBV9

CDR3: CASSFRQGGSMDTQYF
DNA: TGTGCCAGCAGTTTCCGACAGGGGGGAAGTATGGATACGCAGTATTTT
size: -
D: TRBD1
J: TRBJ2-3
V: TRBV27

CDR3: CASSQKEGGAQPQHF
DNA: TGTGCCAGCAGCCAAAAGGAGGGGGGGGCACAGCCCCAGCATTTT
size: -
D: -
J: TRBJ1-5
V: TRBV11-3

CDR3: CATSGGGNTGELFF
DNA: TGTGCCACCTCTGGGGGGGGGAACACCGGGGAGCTGTTTTTT
size: many
D: TRBD2
J: TRBJ2-2
V: TRBV6-1

CDR3: CASSQGSTGTQYF
DNA: TGTGCCAGCAGCCAAGGCTCAACGGGTACGCAGTATTTT
size: few
D: -
J: TRBJ2-3
V: TRBV3-1/TRBV3-2

CDR3: CASSSGTGGFEQYF
DNA: TGTGCCAGCAGCTCCGGGACAGGGGGTTTCGAGCAGTACTTC
size: -
D: TRBD1
J: TRBJ2-7
V: TRBV7-7

CDR3: CASAGDGELFF
DNA: TGCGCCAGTGCAGGGGACGGGGAGCTGTTTTTT
size: -
D: -
J: TRBJ2-2
V: TRBV10-1

CDR3: CASSTSPQRSSYNEQFF
DNA: TGTGCCAGTAGTACCTCCCCCCAGCGGAGCTCCTACAATGAGCAGTTCTTC
size: -
D: -
J: TRBJ2-1
V: TRBV19

CDR3: CASSLGTGGSPLHF
DNA: TGTGCCAGCAGCCTCGGGACAGGGGGTTCACCCCTCCACTTT
size: -
D: TRBD1
J: TRBJ1-6
V: TRBV5-6

CDR3: CASSSGSSGQPQHF
DNA: TGTGCCAGTAGTTCAGGCTCCTCGGGACAGCCCCAGCATTTT
size: -
D: -
J: TRBJ1-5
V: TRBV19

CDR3: CATAQGNSNQPQHF
DNA: TGTGCCACAGCGCAGGGAAATAGCAATCAGCCCCAGCATTTT
size: -
D: -
J: TRBJ1-5
V: TRBV24-1

CDR3: CASRTSGGYGYTF
DNA: TGTGCCAGCAGAACCTCGGGAGGCTATGGCTACACCTTC
size: -
D: -
J: TRBJ1-2
V: TRBV2

CDR3: CAISEIAGGEFEANEKLFF
DNA: TGTGCCATCAGTGAGATTGCAGGGGGCGAATTCGAGGCGAATGAAAAACTGTTTTTT
size: -
D: TRBD1
J: TRBJ1-4
V: TRBV10-3

CDR3: CASRSLGAAWDQPQHF
DNA: TGTGCCAGCAGATCATTGGGGGCAGCTTGGGATCAGCCCCAGCATTTT
size: -
D: -
J: TRBJ1-5
V: TRBV28

CDR3: CASSLGELNQPQHF
DNA: TGTGCCAGCAGCTTGGGTGAACTCAATCAGCCCCAGCATTTT
size: once
D: -
J: TRBJ1-5
V: TRBV5-6

CDR3: CASSRGGAQYF
DNA: TGTGCCAGCAGCCGTGGCGGGGCCCAGTACTTC
size: -
D: -
J: TRBJ2-7
V: TRBV12-3/TRBV12-4

CDR3: CASSLTGNTEAFF
DNA: TGTGCCAGCAGCTTAACCGGGAACACTGAAGCTTTCTTT
size: -
D: -
J: TRBJ1-1
V: TRBV7-2

CDR3: CASSWTGTGKETQYF
DNA: TGTGCCAGCAGTTGGACCGGGACAGGCAAAGAGACCCAGTACTTC
size: -
D: TRBD1
J: TRBJ2-5
V: TRBV28